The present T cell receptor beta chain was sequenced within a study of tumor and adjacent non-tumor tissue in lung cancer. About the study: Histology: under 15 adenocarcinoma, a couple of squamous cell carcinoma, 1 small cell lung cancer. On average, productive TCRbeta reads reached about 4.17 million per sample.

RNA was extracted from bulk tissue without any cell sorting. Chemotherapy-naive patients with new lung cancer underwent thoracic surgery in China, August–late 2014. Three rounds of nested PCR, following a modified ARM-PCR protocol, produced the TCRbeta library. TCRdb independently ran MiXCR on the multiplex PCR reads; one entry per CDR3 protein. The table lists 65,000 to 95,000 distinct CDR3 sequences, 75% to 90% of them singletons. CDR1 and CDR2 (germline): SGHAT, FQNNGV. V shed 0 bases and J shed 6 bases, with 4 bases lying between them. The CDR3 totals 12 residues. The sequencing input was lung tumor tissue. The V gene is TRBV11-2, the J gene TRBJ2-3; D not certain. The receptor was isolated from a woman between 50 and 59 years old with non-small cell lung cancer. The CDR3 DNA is TGTGCCAGCAGCTTAGATCTGGATACGCAGTATTTT. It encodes CASSLDLDTQYF.